Listed here are 10 T cell receptor beta chains from one sample, sequenced in a study of cytomegalovirus exposure and HLA in healthy donors. The study ran its PCR with 60 Vbeta and 13 Jbeta primers. The table came from immunoSEQ multiplex PCR; TCRdb's copy has only in-frame clones and leaves some out. Altogether about 190,000 clones are present, around 85% being singletons, with the ten largest covering roughly 6.3%. The sequenced sample was PBMCs. The receptors here all came from a man aged 35-49 years in good health and CMV-seropositive.

This clone is a singleton in its sample. The chain's CDR3 is CAWSHTVTTSNTQYF. DNA of the CDR3: TGTGCCTGGAGCCATACAGTTACCACCTCAAATACGCAGTATTTT. The rearrangement uses TRBV30 and TRBJ2-3; D is ambiguous. Trimming shortened V by 3 bases and J by 7 bases, and 20 bases separated the two germline ends. The CDR3 is 15 residues long. The germline V gene encodes CDR1 GTSNPN and CDR2 SVGIG (reference sequence).

Notes on this clone: Other DNA sequences in this specimen translate into the identical CDR3. The chain employs TRBV19 and TRBJ1-1, with D hard to call. CDR3 length: 11 amino acids. The V gene lost 5 bases and the J gene lost 3 bases, with 4 bases spanning the gap. The germline V gene has CDR1 LNHDA and CDR2 SQIVND (reference sequence). The CDR3 bases are TGTGCCAGTAGTCCGGACACTGAAGCTTTCTTT. Its translation: CASSPDTEAFF.

The rearrangement links TRBV5-4 to TRBJ1-1; D remains unclear. Trimming pared 7 bases from V and 3 bases from J, leaving 10 bases between. From germline, CDR1 is SGHNT and CDR2 YYREEE (reference sequence). The length of the CDR3 is 12 residues. In DNA, the CDR3 is TGTGCCAGCCGAGGCCGGGACACTGAAGCTTTCTTT. Protein: CASRGRDTEAFF. Supplemented by reference TRBV5-4 and TRBJ1-1, the full variable domain reads ETGVTQSPTHLIKTRGQQVTLRCSSQSGHNTVSWYQQALGQGPQFIFQYYREEENGRGNFPPRFSGLQFPNYSSELNVNALELDDSALYLCASRGRDTEAFFGQGTRLTVV.

This clone showed up just once. This chain links TRBV30 with TRBJ2-6, with TRBD1 identical over 10 bases. There are 19 residues in the CDR3. CDR1 is GTSNPN, CDR2 SVGIG, per germline (reference sequence). Unmatched junction bases numbered 12, after V lost 0 bases and J lost 4 bases. The CDR3 DNA reads as TGTGCCTGGAGTGTAGTCCCGGGACAGGGGTATTCCGGGGCCAACGTCCTGACTTTC. This codes for CAWSVVPGQGYSGANVLTF.

The chain employs TRBV19 and TRBJ1-1; tentatively, D is TRBD1 (5 bases). This CDR3 comprises 12 residues. Germline-derived CDR1 and CDR2 are LNHDA and SQIVND (reference sequence). The ends were cut back, 10 bases at V and 4 bases at J, with 13 bases in the middle. DNA of the CDR3: TGTGCCACTTCAGGGTTTGGCACTGAAGCTTTCTTT. Translated, it gives CATSGFGTEAFF.

On this clone itself: Compared with germline, one end of the junction differs, possibly owing to a read error. V gene TRBV28 combines with J gene TRBJ2-3, with D perhaps matching TRBD1 (5 bases). The CDR3 spans 13 residues. CDR1 and CDR2 from the germline V gene are MDHEN and SYDVKM. The CDR3 loop reads CACRGGATDTQYF. CDR3 DNA: TGTGCCTGCAGAGGTGGGGCCACAGATACGCAGTATTTT.

The genes are TRBV7-2 and TRBJ2-2, with D perhaps matching TRBD1 (5 bases). Germline V CDR1 and CDR2: SGHTA, FQGNSA. The ends were cut back, 1 base at V and 3 bases at J, with 18 bases in the middle. There are 18 residues in the CDR3. The CDR3 sequence: CASSLGGGAGRYTGELFF. CDR3 nucleotide sequence: TGTGCCAGCAGCTTAGGTGGTGGGGCAGGACGATACACCGGGGAGCTGTTTTTT.

The V and J genes are TRBV19 and TRBJ1-2; no firm D call. Germline loops: CDR1 LNHDA, CDR2 SQIVND (reference sequence). The CDR3 contains 11 residues. V gave up 7 bases and J gave up 6 bases, with 9 bases separating them. The CDR3 sequence is CASNGGDGYTF. The CDR3 nucleotides read TGTGCCAGTAATGGCGGGGATGGCTACACCTTC.

The V and J genes are TRBV7-2 and TRBJ1-4; TRBD1 matches 7 bases. The CDR3 runs to 14 residues. Unmatched junction bases numbered 7, after V lost 6 bases and J lost 6 bases. Germline CDR1 SGHTA, CDR2 FQGNSA. The DNA for the CDR3 is TGTGCCAGCAGGCCACAGGGGTTGGATGAAAAACTGTTTTTT. Translated: CASRPQGLDEKLFF. Supplemented by reference TRBV7-2 and TRBJ1-4, the full variable domain reads GAGVSQSPSNKVTEKGKDVELRCDPISGHTALYWYRQSLGQGLEFLIYFQGNSAPDKSGLPSDRFSAERTGGSVSTLTIQRTQQEDSAVYLCASRPQGLDEKLFFGSGTQLSVL.

The chain is built from TRBV2 and TRBJ2-3, with 8 bases fitting TRBD1. This CDR3 has 14 amino acids. The ends lost 6 bases at V and 6 bases at J; junction bases unmatched: 8. Per germline, CDR1 SNHLY and CDR2 FYNNEI. CDR3 bases: TGTGCCAGCAGCGTTGGACAGGGCGGGGATACGCAGTATTTT. Its translation is CASSVGQGGDTQYF.